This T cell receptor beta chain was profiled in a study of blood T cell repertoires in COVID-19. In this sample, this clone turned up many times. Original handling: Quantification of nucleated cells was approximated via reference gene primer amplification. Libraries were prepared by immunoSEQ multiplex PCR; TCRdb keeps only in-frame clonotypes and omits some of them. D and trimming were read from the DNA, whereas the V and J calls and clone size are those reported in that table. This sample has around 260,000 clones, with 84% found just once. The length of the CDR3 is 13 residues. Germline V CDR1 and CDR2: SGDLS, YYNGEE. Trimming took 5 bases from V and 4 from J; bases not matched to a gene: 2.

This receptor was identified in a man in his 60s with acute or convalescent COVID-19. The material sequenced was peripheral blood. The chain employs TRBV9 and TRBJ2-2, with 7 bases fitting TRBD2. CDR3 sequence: CASSTSVTGELFF. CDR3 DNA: TGTGCCAGCAGTACTAGCGTCACCGGGGAGCTGTTTTTT. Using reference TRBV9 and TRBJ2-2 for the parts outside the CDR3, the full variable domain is DSGVTQTPKHLITATGQRVTLRCSPRSGDLSVYWYQQSLDQGLQFLIQYYNGEERAKGNILERFSAQQFPDLHSELNLSSLELGDSALYFCASSTSVTGELFFGEGSRLTVL.